This TCR beta chain was obtained from a study of lymphopenia after photon versus proton radiotherapy. Study results and limitations: In patients who died, overall survival fell as post-nadir TCR diversity dropped more.

This clone occurred once. The antigen remains undetermined. Libraries were prepared by immunoSEQ multiplex PCR; TCRdb keeps only in-frame clonotypes and omits some of them. The sample lists more than 20,000 clones, less than 90% occurring once. This material consisted of peripheral blood, taken from a patient treated with photon-based radiotherapy. The source is a woman between 45 and 65 years old with pancreatic cancer.

The CDR3 region is CASSLTGDYGYTF. The CDR3 nucleotides read TGTGCCAGCAGTTTAACAGGGGACTATGGCTACACCTTC. The chain uses TRBV27 and TRBJ1-2; 7 nucleotides match TRBD1. The CDR3 extends over 13 amino acids. The ends lost 2 bases at V and 3 bases at J; junction bases unmatched: 0. Germline CDR1 and CDR2: MNHEY and SMNVEV (reference sequence).